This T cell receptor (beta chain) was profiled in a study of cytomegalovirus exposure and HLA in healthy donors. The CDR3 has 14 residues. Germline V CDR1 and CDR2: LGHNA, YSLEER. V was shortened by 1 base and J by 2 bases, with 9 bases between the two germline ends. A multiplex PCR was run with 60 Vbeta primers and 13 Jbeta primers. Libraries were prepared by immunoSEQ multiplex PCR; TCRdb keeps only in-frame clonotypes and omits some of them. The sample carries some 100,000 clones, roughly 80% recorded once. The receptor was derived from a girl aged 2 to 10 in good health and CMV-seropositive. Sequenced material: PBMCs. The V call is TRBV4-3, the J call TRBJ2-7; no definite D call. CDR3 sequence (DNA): TGCGCCAGCAGCCAAGGTAGCTTTACCTACGAGCAGTACTTC. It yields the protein CASSQGSFTYEQYF.